Shown below are 8 T cell receptor beta chains from a single sample sequenced in a study of T-cell reconstitution after alpha-beta-depleted transplantation in children. Researchers prepared the TCRbeta library using unique molecular identifiers, the study reports. TCRdb reanalysed the PCR reads using MiXCR and keeps one entry per CDR3 protein. The sample holds hundreds of thousands of distinct CDR3 sequences, approximately 14% seen once. Here the sequenced sample was PBMCs, taken before TCRalphabeta/CD19-depleted stem cell transplant. These receptors originate from a girl aged 2-15 years with congenital amegakaryocytic thrombocytopenia, due to receive a stem cell transplant.

This clonotype was counted many times. V and J are TRBV7-6 and TRBJ1-1; D is uncertain. The CDR3 runs 12 residues. CDR1 is SGHVS, CDR2 FNYEAQ, per germline. Trimming pared 3 bases from V and 7 bases from J, leaving 9 bases between. In DNA form, the CDR3 reads TGTGCCAGCAGCTTCCAATCGGGTGAAGCTTTCTTT. Its protein product is CASSFQSGEAFF.

The table lists this clonotype with a few counts. The chain is built from TRBV5-1 and TRBJ1-6; the D gene is possibly TRBD1 (5 bases). With 4 bases removed from V and 4 bases from J, the gap between germline ends came to 12 bases. Per the germline V gene, CDR1 is SGHRS and CDR2 is YFSETQ. This CDR3 is 15 amino acids long. The CDR3 sequence: CASSPGREYNSPLHF. CDR3 bases: TGCGCCAGCAGCCCGGGACGGGAATATAATTCACCCCTCCACTTT.

V is TRBV5-1 and J is TRBJ2-1; 7 bases map to TRBD2. Germline V gene sequence: CDR1 SGHRS, CDR2 YFSETQ. V was pared by 2 bases and J by 10 bases, with 12 bases of the junction left unmatched. The CDR3 sequence is 15 residues long. CDR3 nucleotide sequence: TGCGCCAGCAGCTTTCGAGCGGGGTCGTCCAACGAGCAGTTCTTC. Its translation is CASSFRAGSSNEQFF.

This chain joins TRBV7-2 and TRBJ2-3; 8 nucleotides agree with TRBD2. This CDR3 contains 16 residues. From germline, CDR1 is SGHTA and CDR2 FQGNSA. Trimming at V came to 1 base and at J to 0 bases, leaving 3 bases not matched to a gene. DNA of the CDR3: TGTGCCAGCAGCTTAGATGCTAGCGGGAGCACAGATACGCAGTATTTT. Its translation is CASSLDASGSTDTQYF.

The chain joins TRBV12-3 or TRBV12-4 to TRBJ2-1, with TRBD2 as a possible D gene (6 bases). Trimming shortened V by 6 bases and J by 0 bases, and 15 bases separated the two germline ends. There are 16 residues in the CDR3. CDR3 DNA sequence: TGTGCCAGCAGGGGACTGACCAGAAGCTCCTACAATGAGCAGTTCTTC. Translating it yields CASRGLTRSSYNEQFF.

This clonotype was detected many times. The chain couples TRBV20-1 to TRBJ1-3; D is ambiguous. V was trimmed by 3 bases and J by 2 bases, leaving 5 bases between them. In germline, CDR1 is DFQATT, CDR2 SNEGSKA (reference sequence). This CDR3 spans 12 amino acids. The CDR3 DNA reads TGCAGTGCTAGGAATGCTGGAAACACCATATATTTT. Translation: CSARNAGNTIYF.

A few counts support this clonotype. J is TRBJ2-7 and V is TRBV18, with D perhaps TRBD2 (7 bases). The CDR3 is 16 amino acids. Trimming left V 1 base short and J 6 bases short, with 19 bases between. CDR1 and CDR2 (germline): KGHSH, LQKENI. The CDR3 spells CASSPLGLPKGGEQYF. The CDR3 bases are TGTGCCAGCTCACCACTGGGACTACCTAAGGGGGGCGAGCAGTACTTC. Combining the CDR3 with reference TRBV18 and TRBJ2-7 gives the whole variable domain NAGVMQNPRHLVRRRGQEARLRCSPMKGHSHVYWYRQLPEEGLKFMVYLQKENIIDESGMPKERFSAEFPKEGPSILRIQQVVRGDSAAYFCASSPLGLPKGGEQYFGPGTRLTVT.

This clonotype occurred many times. The chain combines TRBV7-9 with TRBJ2-6, with 8 positions matching TRBD1. Germline V gene data show CDR1 as SEHNR and CDR2 as FQNEAQ (reference sequence). The CDR3 consists of 15 residues. Losses at the gene ends were 5 bases for V and 3 bases for J; bases not matched to a gene: 3. The CDR3 bases are TGTGCCAGCAGCGAGACAGGGGTTGGGGCCAACGTCCTGACTTTC. Translation: CASSETGVGANVLTF.